This TCR beta chain was identified in a study of T-cell reconstitution after alpha-beta-depleted transplantation in children. The germline V gene encodes CDR1 WSHSY and CDR2 SAAADI. This CDR3 is built from 16 residues. V lost 1 base and J 1 base, leaving 14 bases between the germline ends. Preparation of the TCRbeta library used unique molecular identifiers. Each CDR3 protein gets one entry after TCRdb re-called the PCR reads with MiXCR. Of 600,000 or so distinct CDR3 sequences listed, 23% were seen once; the top ten hold roughly an eighth. This chain joins TRBV10-2 and TRBJ2-7, with D maybe TRBD2 (6 bases). The specimen comprised PBMCs, mostly from graft donor cells, sampled 360 days after TCRalphabeta/CD19-depleted stem cell transplant. This receptor was taken from a boy under three years old who had a stem cell transplant for acute myeloid leukemia, so the T cells may come from the graft donor. The CDR3 DNA follows: TGCGCCAGCAGTGAGTTCCGGGGGTACAGTTCCTACGAGCAGTACGTC. Residues: CASSEFRGYSSYEQYV.